This T cell receptor (beta chain) is drawn from a study of T-cell memory formation after mild COVID-19. TCRdb re-called the 5' RACE reads through MiXCR, storing one row per CDR3 protein. The sample consists of around 440,000 distinct CDR3 sequences, 15% to 20% of them appearing once. The sample holds a few counts of this clonotype. Its antigen is not known. V shed 6 bases and J shed 8 bases, with 10 bases lying between them. Germline-derived CDR1 and CDR2 are SQVTM and ANQGSEA. This CDR3 has 10 residues. Whole-study results and caveats: Mainly CM and EM harbored the contracting CD4+ clones; mainly EMRA harbored the CD8+ ones.

The chain links TRBV29-1 to TRBJ1-2; D is ambiguous. This TCR was recovered from an adult woman who had mild COVID-19 (a few samples of this study predate the infection). Cell type and time point are not known. Sequences were obtained from PBMCs or a T cell subset sorted from them (not recorded which). Written as DNA, the CDR3 is TGCAGCGTCCGGGAGGGCGGCTACACCTTC. Protein: CSVREGGYTF.